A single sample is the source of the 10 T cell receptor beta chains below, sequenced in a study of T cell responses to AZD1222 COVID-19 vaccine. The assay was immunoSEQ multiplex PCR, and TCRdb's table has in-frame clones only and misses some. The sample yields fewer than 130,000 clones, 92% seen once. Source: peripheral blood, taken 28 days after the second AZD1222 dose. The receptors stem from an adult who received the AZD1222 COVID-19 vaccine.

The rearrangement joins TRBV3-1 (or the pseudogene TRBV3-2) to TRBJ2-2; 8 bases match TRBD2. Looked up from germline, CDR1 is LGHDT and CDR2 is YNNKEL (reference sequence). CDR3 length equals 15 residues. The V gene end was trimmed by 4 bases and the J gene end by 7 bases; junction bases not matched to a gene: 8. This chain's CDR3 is CASSRGASGYGELFF. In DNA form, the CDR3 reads TGTGCCAGCAGCCGGGGGGCTAGCGGGTACGGGGAGCTGTTTTTT.

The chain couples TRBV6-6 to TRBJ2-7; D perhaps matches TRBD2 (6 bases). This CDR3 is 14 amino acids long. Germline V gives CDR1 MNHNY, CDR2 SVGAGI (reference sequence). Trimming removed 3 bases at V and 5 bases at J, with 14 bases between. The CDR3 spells CASSYPGGVNEQYF. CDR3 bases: TGTGCCAGCAGTTATCCCGGGGGAGTGAACGAGCAGTACTTC.

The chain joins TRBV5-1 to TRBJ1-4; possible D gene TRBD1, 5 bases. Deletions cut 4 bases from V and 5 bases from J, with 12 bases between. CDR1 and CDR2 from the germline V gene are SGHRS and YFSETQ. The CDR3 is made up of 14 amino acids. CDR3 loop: CASSTQGWNEKLFF. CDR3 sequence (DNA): TGCGCCAGCAGCACCCAGGGTTGGAATGAAAAACTGTTTTTT.

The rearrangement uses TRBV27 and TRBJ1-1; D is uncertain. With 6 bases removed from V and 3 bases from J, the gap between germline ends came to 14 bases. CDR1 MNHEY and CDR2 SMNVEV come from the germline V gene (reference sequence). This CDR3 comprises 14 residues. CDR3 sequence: CASSLGLGYTEAFF. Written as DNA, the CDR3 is TGTGCCAGCAGCCTGGGATTGGGGTACACTGAAGCTTTCTTT.

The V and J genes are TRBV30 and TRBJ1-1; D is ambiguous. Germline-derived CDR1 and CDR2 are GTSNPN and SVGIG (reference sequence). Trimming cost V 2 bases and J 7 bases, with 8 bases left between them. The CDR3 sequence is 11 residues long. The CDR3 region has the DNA TGTGCCTGGAGTCCTACCCTTGAAGCTTTCTTT. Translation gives CAWSPTLEAFF.

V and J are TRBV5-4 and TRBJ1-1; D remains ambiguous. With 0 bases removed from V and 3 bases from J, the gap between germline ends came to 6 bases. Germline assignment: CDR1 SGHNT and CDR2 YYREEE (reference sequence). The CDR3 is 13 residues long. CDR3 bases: TGTGCCAGCAGCTTGGCCGGTTACACTGAAGCTTTCTTT. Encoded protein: CASSLAGYTEAFF.

CDR3 sequence: CASSEWTGGNQPQHF. The CDR3 DNA follows: TGTGCCAGCAGCGAATGGACAGGGGGCAATCAGCCCCAGCATTTT. The gene calls are TRBV7-6 and TRBJ1-5; 9 bases map to TRBD1. The length of the CDR3 is 15 residues. Trimming removed 5 bases from V and 2 bases from J; junction bases left unmatched: 4. Germline V gives CDR1 SGHVS, CDR2 FNYEAQ.

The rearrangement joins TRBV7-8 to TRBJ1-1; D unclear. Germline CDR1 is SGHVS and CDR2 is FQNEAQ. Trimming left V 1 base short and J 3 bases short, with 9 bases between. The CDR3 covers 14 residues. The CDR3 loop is CASSLVSGDTEAFF. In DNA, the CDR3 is TGTGCCAGCAGCTTAGTATCTGGGGACACTGAAGCTTTCTTT.

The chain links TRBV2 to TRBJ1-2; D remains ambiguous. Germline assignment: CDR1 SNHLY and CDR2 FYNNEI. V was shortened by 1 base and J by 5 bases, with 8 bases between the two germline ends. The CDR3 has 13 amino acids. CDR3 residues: CASSEDRPYGYTF. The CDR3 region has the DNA TGTGCCAGCAGTGAAGACAGACCTTATGGCTACACCTTC.

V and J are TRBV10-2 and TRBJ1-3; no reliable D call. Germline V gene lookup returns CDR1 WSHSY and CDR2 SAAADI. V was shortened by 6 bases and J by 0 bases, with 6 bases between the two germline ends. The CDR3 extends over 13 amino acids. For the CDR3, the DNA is TGCGCCAGCAGCGTGTCCTCTGGAAACACCATATATTTT. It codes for CASSVSSGNTIYF.